Listed here is a single TCR beta chain. Its antigen is currently unknown. The data are from a study of T-cell memory formation after mild COVID-19. The wider study: Largely, the TCR clusters proved donor specific.

Employing constant-segment primers, 5'RACE generated TCR alpha and TCR beta cDNA libraries bearing sample barcodes and UMIs. TCRdb redid the calling of the 5' RACE reads with MiXCR, one entry per CDR3 protein. The sample yields 50,000 to 60,000 distinct CDR3 sequences, 28% seen once. Study conclusions and caveats: Researchers found some responding clones in pre-infection memory, a sign that cross-reactive memory joined. Shrinking CD4+ clones were chiefly CM and EM; CD8+ ones were chiefly EMRA.

What was sequenced was PBMCs or a T cell subset sorted from them (not recorded which). The TCR originated in a man aged 18 to 29 who had mild COVID-19 (a few samples of this study predate the infection). Cell type and time point are not known.

The CDR3 bases are TGTGCCAGCAGTTACGCCTTAGGGGTGAACACTGAAGCTTTCTTT. It encodes CASSYALGVNTEAFF. The chain carries TRBV6-5 and TRBJ1-1; tentatively, D is TRBD1 (5 bases). Germline lookup yields CDR1 MNHEY and CDR2 SVGAGI. The CDR3 has 15 amino acids. Trimming took 2 bases from V and 0 from J, leaving 10 bases between them.